This T cell receptor (beta chain) was profiled in a study of blood T cell repertoires in COVID-19. Study details: Donors in the United States, Italy and Spain gave samples during acute or convalescent COVID-19. T cells, B-cell-depleted T cells, or PBMCs supplied cDNA or gDNA.

V was clipped by 9 bases and J by 2 bases; unmatched bases: 17. The CDR3 runs 17 residues. The germline V gene encodes CDR1 WNHNN and CDR2 SYGVQD (reference sequence). Per the original methods: By means of reference gene primer amplification, nucleated cell counts were estimated. Data came from immunoSEQ multiplex PCR; TCRdb stores just in-frame clones and leaves some out. D and trimming come from the DNA, and the V and J calls and clone size come from that table. Among tens of thousands of clones listed, around 90% were seen once. The sample taken for sequencing was peripheral blood. This clonotype originated in a man aged 55 to 70 with active COVID-19. V gene TRBV10-1 combines with J gene TRBJ2-3, with 7 bases that match TRBD1. CDR3 protein: CARGQEVENPFTDTQYF. CDR3 coding DNA: TGCGCCAGAGGACAGGAGGTCGAAAACCCCTTCACAGATACGCAGTATTTT.